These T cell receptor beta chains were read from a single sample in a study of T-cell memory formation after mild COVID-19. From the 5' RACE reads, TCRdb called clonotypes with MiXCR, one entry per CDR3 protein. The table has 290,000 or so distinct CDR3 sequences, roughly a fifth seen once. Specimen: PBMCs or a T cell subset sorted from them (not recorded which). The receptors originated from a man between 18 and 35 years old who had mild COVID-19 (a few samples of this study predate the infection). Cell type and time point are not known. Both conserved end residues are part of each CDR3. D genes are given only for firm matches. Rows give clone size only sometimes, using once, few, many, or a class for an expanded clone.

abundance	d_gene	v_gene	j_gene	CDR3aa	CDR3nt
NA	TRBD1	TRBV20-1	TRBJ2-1	CSARSTGSYNEQFF	TGCAGTGCTAGATCGACAGGGTCTTACAATGAGCAGTTCTTC
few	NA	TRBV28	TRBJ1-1	CASYTQGFYTEAFF	TGTGCCAGCTACACCCAGGGGTTTTACACTGAAGCTTTCTTT
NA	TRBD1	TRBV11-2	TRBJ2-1	CASSSRTGASYNEQFF	TGTGCCAGCAGCTCTAGGACAGGGGCTTCCTACAATGAGCAGTTCTTC
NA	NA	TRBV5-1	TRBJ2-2	CASSLGLGPLTGELFF	TGCGCCAGCAGCTTGGGACTGGGACCGCTCACCGGGGAGCTGTTTTTT
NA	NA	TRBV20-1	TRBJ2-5	CSARDLTFSGQETQYF	TGCAGTGCTAGAGACCTGACTTTTAGCGGTCAAGAGACCCAGTACTTC
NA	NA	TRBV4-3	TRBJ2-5	CASSFQPGPETQYF	TGCGCCAGCAGCTTCCAACCGGGACCGGAGACCCAGTACTTC
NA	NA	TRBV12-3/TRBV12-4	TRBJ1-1	CASSLRGELTEAFF	TGTGCCAGCAGTTTACGGGGTGAACTGACTGAAGCTTTCTTT
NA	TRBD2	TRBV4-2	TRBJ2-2	CASSQGIAGENTGELFF	TGTGCCAGCAGCCAAGGGATAGCGGGGGAGAACACCGGGGAGCTGTTTTTT
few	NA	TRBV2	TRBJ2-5	CASSEMTGQETQYF	TGTGCCAGCAGTGAGATGACAGGACAGGAGACCCAGTACTTC
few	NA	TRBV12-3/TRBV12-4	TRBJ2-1	CASSLERVLNEQFF	TGTGCCAGCAGTTTAGAACGGGTCTTAAATGAGCAGTTCTTC
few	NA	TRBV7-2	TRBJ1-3	CASTTGRNSGNTIYF	TGTGCCAGCACCACGGGACGGAACTCTGGAAACACCATATATTTT
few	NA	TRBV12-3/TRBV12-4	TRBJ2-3	CASGSSSTDTQYF	TGTGCCAGCGGTAGCAGCAGCACAGATACGCAGTATTTT
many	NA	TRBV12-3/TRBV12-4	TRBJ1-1	CASTREGAEAFF	TGTGCCAGCACCCGGGAGGGGGCTGAAGCTTTCTTT
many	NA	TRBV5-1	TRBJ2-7	CASSLEPRTYEQYF	TGCGCCAGCAGCTTGGAACCCAGAACCTACGAGCAGTACTTC
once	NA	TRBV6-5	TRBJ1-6	CASSTGGGSPLHF	TGTGCCAGCAGTACAGGAGGCGGATCACCCCTCCACTTT
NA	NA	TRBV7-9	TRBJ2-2	CASIQPGELFF	TGTGCCAGCATCCAGCCCGGGGAGCTGTTTTTT
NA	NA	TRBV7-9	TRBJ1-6	CASSLRTFHSPLHF	TGTGCCAGCAGCTTAAGGACTTTTCATTCACCCCTCCACTTT
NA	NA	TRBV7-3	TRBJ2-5	CASSSKAEETQYF	TGTGCCAGCAGCTCTAAGGCCGAAGAGACCCAGTACTTC
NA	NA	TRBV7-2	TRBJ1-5	CASSLFRRGSNQPQHF	TGTGCCAGCAGCTTATTTCGCAGGGGAAGCAATCAGCCCCAGCATTTT
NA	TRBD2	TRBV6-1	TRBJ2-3	CASQRGGSTDTQYF	TGTGCCAGCCAGCGGGGGGGCAGCACAGATACGCAGTATTTT
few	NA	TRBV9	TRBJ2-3	CASSVGAVGVSTDTQYF	TGTGCCAGCAGCGTAGGTGCGGTGGGGGTAAGCACAGATACGCAGTATTTT
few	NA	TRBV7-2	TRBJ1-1	CASSLRVGKTEAFF	TGTGCCAGCAGCTTGCGTGTTGGGAAGACGGAAGCTTTCTTT
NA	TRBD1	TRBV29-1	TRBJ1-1	CSVAGGHTEAFF	TGCAGCGTTGCAGGGGGCCATACTGAAGCTTTCTTT
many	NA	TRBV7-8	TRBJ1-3	CASSLGNYRVKGNTIYF	TGTGCCAGCAGCTTAGGCAACTACCGGGTTAAAGGAAACACCATATATTTT
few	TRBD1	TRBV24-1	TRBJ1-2	CATSDSDRIGGYTF	TGTGCCACCAGTGACTCGGACAGGATAGGTGGCTACACCTTC
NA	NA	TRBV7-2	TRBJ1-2	CASRGSQNYGYTF	TGTGCCAGCCGGGGCAGCCAAAACTATGGCTACACCTTC
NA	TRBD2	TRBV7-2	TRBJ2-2	CASSYSGGPNTGELFF	TGTGCCAGCAGCTATAGCGGGGGGCCGAACACCGGGGAGCTGTTTTTT
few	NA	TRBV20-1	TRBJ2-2	CSARARGATGELFF	TGCAGTGCTAGAGCTAGGGGCGCTACCGGGGAGCTGTTTTTT
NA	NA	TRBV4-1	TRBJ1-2	CASSQELRGGYGYTF	TGCGCCAGCAGCCAAGAGTTACGGGGGGGCTATGGCTACACCTTC
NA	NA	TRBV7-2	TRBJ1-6	CASSSWTGDNSPLHF	TGTGCCAGCAGCTCATGGACGGGGGATAATTCACCCCTCCACTTT
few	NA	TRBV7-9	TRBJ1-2	CASSFEGGGGYTF	TGTGCCAGCAGCTTCGAGGGTGGAGGTGGCTACACCTTC